The clone carrying this T cell receptor beta chain appeared a single time. Its antigen is still unknown. Primers included in the PCR were 60 Vbeta and 13 Jbeta primers. Clones were read by immunoSEQ multiplex PCR, and TCRdb kept only the in-frame ones, dropping some. The table records approximately 110,000 clones, 65% to 75% of them present only once. In germline, CDR1 is MNHEY, CDR2 SMNVEV (reference sequence). This CDR3 contains 15 residues. Trimming removed 3 bases from V and 10 bases from J; junction bases left unmatched: 9. These data originate in a study of cytomegalovirus exposure and HLA in healthy donors. Notes on the study in general: Among TCR beta chains of equal frequency, HLA-associated ones were more clonally expanded in a later analysis.

This receptor was taken from a woman between 50 and 59 years old in good health and CMV-seropositive. J is TRBJ1-6 and V is TRBV27; 7 bases agree with TRBD1. Material: PBMCs. CDR3 in DNA: TGTGCCAGCAGTTTGAGACAGGGCGGTCGCTCACCCCTCCACTTT. Its translation is CASSLRQGGRSPLHF.